Below are 9 T cell receptor beta chains sequenced from a single sample in a study of T-cell reconstitution after alpha-beta-depleted transplantation in children. During its preparation, the TCRbeta library received unique molecular identifiers. In TCRdb, the PCR reads were re-called with MiXCR into one record per CDR3 protein. Of roughly 200,000 distinct CDR3 sequences listed, approximately 6.9% are singletons. The material was PBMCs, obtained before TCRalphabeta/CD19-depleted stem cell transplant. The receptors come from a boy younger than 10 with acute lymphoblastic leukemia, due to receive a stem cell transplant.

This clonotype has ten or more counts. The chain carries TRBV12-5 and TRBJ2-1; D is uncertain. Germline lookup yields CDR1 LGHNT and CDR2 FRNRAP. CDR3 length equals 15 residues. V was cut by 1 base and J by 0 bases, with 7 bases left in between. CDR3 residues: CASGLDGNSYNEQFF. In DNA form, the CDR3 reads TGTGCTAGTGGTTTGGACGGTAACTCCTACAATGAGCAGTTCTTC.

This clonotype was seen repeatedly, ten times or more. This chain connects TRBV28 to TRBJ2-7, with TRBD2 identical over 8 bases. Germline V lookup: CDR1 MDHEN, CDR2 SYDVKM. V shed 4 bases and J 2 bases; nucleotides not matched to a gene: 4. The CDR3 is 14 amino acids. The CDR3 reads CASSWVAGPYEQYF. The CDR3 coding sequence is TGTGCCAGCAGTTGGGTAGCGGGACCCTACGAGCAGTACTTC.

The chain is built from TRBV7-9 and TRBJ2-5; D not resolved. The V end lost 1 base, the J end lost 5 bases, and 8 bases lay between the germline ends. The CDR3 loop spans 13 amino acids. Germline CDR1 is SEHNR and CDR2 is FQNEAQ (reference sequence). The CDR3 is CASSLDPGETQYF. The CDR3 DNA follows: TGTGCCAGCAGCTTAGACCCCGGCGAGACCCAGTACTTC.

The chain couples TRBV4-2 to TRBJ2-5; D possibly uses TRBD1 or TRBD2 (6 bases each). Trimming removed 1 base from V and 4 bases from J, with 16 bases in between. The CDR3 totals 16 residues. Germline CDR1 and CDR2: LGHNA and YNFKEQ. DNA for the CDR3: TGTGCCAGCAGCCAAGCGGGTCGGGGGCCCTTAGAGACCCAGTACTTC. It codes for CASSQAGRGPLETQYF.

The table lists this clonotype with a few counts. The rearrangement joins TRBV7-8 to TRBJ2-7; unclear D gene. Germline V gives CDR1 SGHVS, CDR2 FQNEAQ. The V and J ends lost 2 bases and 1 base respectively, with 9 bases between them. The length of the CDR3 is 14 residues. For the CDR3, the DNA is TGTGCCAGCAGCTTAAGTCTCCTGTCCTACGAGCAGTACTTC. This codes for CASSLSLLSYEQYF.

The V gene is TRBV7-6, the J gene TRBJ2-7, with 7 bases matching TRBD2. The CDR3 is 16 residues long. From germline, CDR1 is SGHVS and CDR2 FNYEAQ. V lost 5 bases to trimming and J lost 4 bases; unmatched junction nucleotides: 14. CDR3 loop: CASSPIAGDYIYEQYF. The CDR3 region has the DNA TGTGCCAGCAGCCCCATCGCGGGGGACTACATATACGAGCAGTACTTC.

To note about this clonotype: A single base separates this from a much larger clone, so it may be a read error. Since no conserved phenylalanine or tryptophan closes the CDR3, a read error is the likely cause. The chain links TRBV29-1 to TRBJ1-1, with D perhaps matching TRBD1 (5 bases). V gave up 7 bases and J gave up 7 bases, with 7 bases separating them. Germline lookup yields CDR1 SQVTM and CDR2 ANQGSEA. The CDR3 runs to 9 residues. DNA of the CDR3: TGCAGCGATGGACATGAAGCTTTCTAT. Its protein is CSDGHEAFY.

This clonotype was detected ten times or more. The rearrangement links TRBV7-2 to TRBJ2-3, with no clear D. Germline lookup yields CDR1 SGHTA and CDR2 FQGNSA. The CDR3 length is 14 residues. Trimming left V 1 base short and J 0 bases short, with 5 bases between. The CDR3 DNA reads TGTGCCAGCAGCTTAGATTTTAGCACAGATACGCAGTATTTT. Residues: CASSLDFSTDTQYF.

This clonotype was seen many times. This rearrangement joins TRBV7-2 to TRBJ2-3, with D unclear. The V gene lost 0 bases and the J gene lost 2 bases, with 9 bases spanning the gap. The CDR3 length is 15 residues. Germline CDR1 SGHTA, CDR2 FQGNSA. The CDR3 DNA sequence: TGTGCCAGCAGCTTAGCCCCCCTTAACACAGATACGCAGTATTTT. Its protein is CASSLAPLNTDTQYF.